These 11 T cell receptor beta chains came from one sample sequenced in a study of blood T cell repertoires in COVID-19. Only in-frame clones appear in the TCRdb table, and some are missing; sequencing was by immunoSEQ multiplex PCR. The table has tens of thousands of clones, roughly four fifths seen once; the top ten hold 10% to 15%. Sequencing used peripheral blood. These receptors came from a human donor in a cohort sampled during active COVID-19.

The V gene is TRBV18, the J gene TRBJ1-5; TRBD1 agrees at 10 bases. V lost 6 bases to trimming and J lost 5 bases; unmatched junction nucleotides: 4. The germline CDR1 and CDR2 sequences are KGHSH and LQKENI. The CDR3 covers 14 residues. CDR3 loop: CASSLGQGDQPQHF. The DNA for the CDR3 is TGTGCCAGCTCTCTCGGACAGGGGGATCAGCCCCAGCATTTT.

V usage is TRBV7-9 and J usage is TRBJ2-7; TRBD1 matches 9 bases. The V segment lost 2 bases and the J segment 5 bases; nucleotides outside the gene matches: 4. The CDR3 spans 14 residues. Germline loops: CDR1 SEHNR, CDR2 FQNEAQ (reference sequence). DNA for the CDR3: TGTGCCAGCAGCTTAATGGGACAGGGCGACGAGCAGTACTTC. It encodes CASSLMGQGDEQYF.

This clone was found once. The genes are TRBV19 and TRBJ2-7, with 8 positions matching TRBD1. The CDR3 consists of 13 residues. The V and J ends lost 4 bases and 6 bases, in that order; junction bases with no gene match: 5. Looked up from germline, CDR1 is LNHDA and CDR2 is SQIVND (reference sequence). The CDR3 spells CASSSRTGLEQYF. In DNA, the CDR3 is TGTGCCAGTAGTAGCCGGACAGGGCTCGAGCAGTACTTC. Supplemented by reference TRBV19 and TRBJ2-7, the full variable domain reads DGGITQSPKYLFRKEGQNVTLSCEQNLNHDAMYWYRQDPGQGLRLIYYSQIVNDFQKGDIAEGYSVSREKKESFPLTVTSAQKNPTAFYLCASSSRTGLEQYFGPGTRLTVT.

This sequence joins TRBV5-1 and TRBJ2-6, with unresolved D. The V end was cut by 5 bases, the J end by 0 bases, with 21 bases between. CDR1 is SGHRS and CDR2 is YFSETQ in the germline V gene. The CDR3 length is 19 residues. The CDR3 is CASRKDGGASLSGANVLTF. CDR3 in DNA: TGCGCCAGCAGAAAGGATGGCGGTGCATCCCTCTCTGGGGCCAACGTCCTGACTTTC.

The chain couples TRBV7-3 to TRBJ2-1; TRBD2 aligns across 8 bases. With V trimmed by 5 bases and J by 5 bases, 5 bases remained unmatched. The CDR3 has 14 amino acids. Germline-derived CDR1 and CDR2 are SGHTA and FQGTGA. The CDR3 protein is CASSRGGTNNEQFF. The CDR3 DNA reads TGTGCCAGCAGCCGGGGGGGCACCAACAATGAGCAGTTCTTC.

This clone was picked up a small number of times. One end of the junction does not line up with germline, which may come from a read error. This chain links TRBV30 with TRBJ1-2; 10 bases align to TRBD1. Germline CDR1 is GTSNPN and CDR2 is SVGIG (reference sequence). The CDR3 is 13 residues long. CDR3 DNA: TGTGCCTGGAGTAGACAGGGGGCTTCTCTCGGCTCCTTC. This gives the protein CAWSRQGASLGSF.

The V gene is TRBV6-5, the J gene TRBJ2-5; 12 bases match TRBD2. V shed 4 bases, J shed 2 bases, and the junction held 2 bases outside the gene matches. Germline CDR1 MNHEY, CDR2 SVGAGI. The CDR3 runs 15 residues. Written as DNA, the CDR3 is TGTGCCAGCAGTTTCCTAGCGGGGGGGCAAGAGACCCAGTACTTC. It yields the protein CASSFLAGGQETQYF.

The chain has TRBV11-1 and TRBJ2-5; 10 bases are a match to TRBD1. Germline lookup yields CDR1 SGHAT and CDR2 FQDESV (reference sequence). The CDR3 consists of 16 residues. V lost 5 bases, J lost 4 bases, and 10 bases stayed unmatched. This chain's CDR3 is CASSPRGTGVRETQYF. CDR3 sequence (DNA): TGTGCCAGCAGCCCTAGGGGGACAGGGGTTCGAGAGACCCAGTACTTC.

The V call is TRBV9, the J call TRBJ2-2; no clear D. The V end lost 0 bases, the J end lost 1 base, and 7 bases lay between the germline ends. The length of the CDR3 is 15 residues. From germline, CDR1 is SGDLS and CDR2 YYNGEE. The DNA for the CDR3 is TGTGCCAGCAGCGTAGGTCAGTTGAACACCGGGGAGCTGTTTTTT. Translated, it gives CASSVGQLNTGELFF.

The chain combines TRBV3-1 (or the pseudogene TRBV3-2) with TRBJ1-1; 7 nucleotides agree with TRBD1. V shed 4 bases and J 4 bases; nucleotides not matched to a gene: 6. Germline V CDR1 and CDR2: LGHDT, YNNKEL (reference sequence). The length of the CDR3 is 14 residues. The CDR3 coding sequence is TGTGCCAGCAGCCTTTGGGACAGAACCACTGAAGCTTTCTTT. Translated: CASSLWDRTTEAFF.

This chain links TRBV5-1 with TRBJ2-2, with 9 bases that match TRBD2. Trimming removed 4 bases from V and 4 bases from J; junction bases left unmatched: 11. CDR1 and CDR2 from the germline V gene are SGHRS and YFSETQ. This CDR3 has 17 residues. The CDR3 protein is CASSDQGLAGATGELFF. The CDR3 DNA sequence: TGCGCCAGCAGCGACCAGGGTTTAGCGGGGGCCACCGGGGAGCTGTTTTTT.